This T cell receptor beta chain appears in the sequencing data of a study of T cell repertoires in cytomegalovirus infection (dated by TCRdb to the late 2010s). General notes on the study: Donor HLA type was relevant to the analysis, as public TCR beta signatures indicated carriage of CMV infection together with the matching HLA type.

The reads were generated on an Illumina HiSeq 1500. TCRdb reran the public reads through fastp at Q25 and MiXCR, keeping productive beta chains. Rows merge per CDR3 protein into single entries with the most common DNA and genes. This sample lists around 280,000 distinct CDR3 sequences; about 13% were detected once. The ten largest clones take up 8.8% of the sample. Results and caveats for the whole study, not just this receptor: In both this cohort and an independent cohort of 352 donors, the cumulative frequency of public TCR beta family members distinguished carriers of CMV infection plus the relevant HLA type. In the ex vivo response, HLA-C-restricted CMV-specific TCR beta clonotypes were dominant, and in two of eight donors the single most frequent clonotype came from this HLA-C-restricted group.

With regard to this clonotype: No cognate antigen has been identified for it. Base-call qualities are not available, and no considerably larger clone is one nucleotide away.

Inclusive of the bounding cysteine and phenylalanine, the CDR3 is 11 residues long. The DNA shown is the 33-base CDR3, in frame from base 1. V and J lose 3 bases and 7 bases, and a span of 9 bases separates them. Via the germline V gene, CDR1 is SQVTM and CDR2 ANQGSEA. The V and J genes are TRBV29-1 and TRBJ1-2; the D gene identity is not certain. Specimen: PBMCs. This clonotype was sampled from a human donor in good health (CMV status not recorded). Some clones in this sample may be carry-over from other donors' samples. The CDR3 here reads CSVESGRGYTF. The sequence in DNA is TGCAGCGTTGAGTCTGGTCGTGGCTACACCTTC.